The subject of this entry is one TCR beta chain. Within its sample, this clone is medium-sized (0.01 to 0.1%). The antigen this receptor binds is unknown. No much larger clonotype is one base removed from it; base qualities were not supplied. This entry is derived from a study of PD-L1 blockade in urothelial cancer (dated by TCRdb to 2016 to 2017). Broadly, across the study: All patients started therapy around 2014 and received atezolizumab 1,200 mg intravenously every 3 weeks. About 90% of the roughly 30 patients were males with bladder-origin urothelial cancer, and about 65% of the 29 reported a prior smoking history. Eight to ten patients achieved durable clinical benefit and about 22 did not. TCR sequencing covered pretreatment tumor samples and matched, serially collected peripheral blood taken before and after atezolizumab treatment. Pretreatment blood TCR-seq was available for under 35 patients, at least one posttreatment blood collection was obtained for around 25 patients, and tumor TCR-seq was available for around 25 patients. Blood samples were analyzed 3 weeks after the start of treatment (second dose) and 6 weeks after the start of treatment. An ECOG performance status of 0 or 1 was recorded for the patients, and 0 to 3 prior chemotherapy regimens had been received by the patients. Durable clinical benefit was defined as a progression-free survival longer than 6 months, and TCR features were additionally tested against progression-free survival and overall survival. In the same patients who had TCR sequencing, pretreatment tumors also underwent whole exome sequencing and RNA sequencing. Blood samples gave median yields of about 140,000 T cells and 65,000 to 85,000 unique TCRs, along with a median clonality of 0.080. Somatic, immune and clinical correlates of response to PD-L1 blockade with atezolizumab in urothelial cancer were the focus of an exploratory multi-omic analysis.

The investigation overall reported the following: Because of the small sample size (n ≈ 27) and the many exploratory analyses performed, the results are intended to be regarded as hypothesis-generating. Greater expansion of tumor-associated TCR clones in peripheral blood 3 weeks after the start of treatment was observed in patients with durable benefit (n of about 21, p = 0.022). A pretreatment peripheral blood TCR clonality below the median was linked to improved progression-free and overall survival.

The germline V gene (reference sequence) yields WNHNN for CDR1 and SYGVQD for CDR2. From V the trimming removes 4 bases and from J it removes 6 bases, while the gene matches leave 3 bases of the junction unaccounted for. The CDR3, from cysteine to phenylalanine, totals 14 residues. Here the CDR3 DNA is all that survives: 42 bases in frame from base 1. The cohort comprised 25 to 30 patients with locally advanced or metastatic urothelial carcinoma treated at Memorial Sloan Kettering on a trial protocol. Peripheral blood mononuclear cells were collected pretreatment and during treatment, at between 1 and 8 total time points per patient. The Qiagen DNeasy Blood extraction kit was used to purify genomic DNA from total PBMCs and tumor samples. PBMCs were collected pretreatment and during treatment and were isolated and stored as previously described. Synthetic TCR analog templates were spiked into each PCR to estimate absolute template abundance from read counts. Using the immunoSEQ assay, TCRbeta CDR3 regions were amplified from genomic DNA with bias-controlled V and J gene primers. Sequencing of rearranged TCRbeta segments was done at approximately 20X coverage. Per the source publication's procedure: Clustering was used to correct sequencing errors, and CDR3s were annotated against IMGT so that V, D and J genes could be assigned. Downstream analyses used only productive TCRbeta rearrangements and left out out-of-frame or stop-codon sequences. Clonality was calculated as one minus the Shannon entropy normalized by the log of the number of unique productive sequences. Clones differing between time points or between blood and tumor were identified by Fisher's exact test with Benjamini-Hochberg correction at adjusted p below 0.01. TCRdb holds this immuneACCESS table with in-frame rearrangements only. Some clones are missing; in checked studies, unresolved V genes explain under half, and the rest has no known cause. The DNA gave D and trimming, while V, J and clone size come from that table. The sample contains roughly 56,000 clones, roughly 87% of them found a single time. The ten largest clones capture 4.5% of the sample.

The chain links TRBV10-1 with TRBJ2-1; 10 bases in the middle match TRBD1. The source was PBMCs, collected around atezolizumab (anti-PD-L1) treatment. This sequence was found in a man in his 70s with urothelial cancer. The nucleotide sequence is TGCGCCAGCAGTGTGGGACAGGGGACCAATGAGCAGTTCTTC. It codes for CASSVGQGTNEQFF.